This TCR beta chain was obtained from a study of T cell repertoires in cytomegalovirus infection. One entry per CDR3 protein results from TCRdb running MiXCR on the reads. Altogether roughly 730,000 distinct CDR3 sequences are present, around 32% being singletons, with the ten largest covering about 20%. In germline, CDR1 is LGHNA, CDR2 YNFKEQ. The CDR3 consists of 17 residues. V trimming: 3 bases; J trimming: 3 bases; junction bases outside the gene matches: 10. This clonotype has only a few counts. The antigen is unknown. The receptor was isolated from a human donor in good health (CMV status not recorded). Some clones in this sample may be carry-over from other donors' samples. Sequencing used cultured PBMCs, obtained from culture after CMV antigen stimulation. This chain uses TRBV4-2 with TRBJ2-3, with 9 bases that match TRBD2. The CDR3 reads CASSQRSAGGVTDTQYF. The DNA of the CDR3 is TGTGCCAGCAGCCAGAGGTCTGCGGGGGGGGTAACAGATACGCAGTATTTT.